This TCR beta chain was identified in a study of OX40 agonist ivuxolimab in advanced cancers. Study as a whole: Clinicians treated patients with ivuxolimab, an agonistic anti-OX40 (CD134) antibody. Study findings and constraints: At 0.1-3.0 mg/kg, partial responders had clonal expansion among the lowest observed. There was clonal expansion of CD4+ and CD8+ blood T cells by week 6 at 0.1 to 3.0 mg/kg.

Assay used: immunoSEQ multiplex PCR; TCRdb lists only in-frame clones, some missing. The repertoire holds 77,000 or so clones, with 87% as singletons. Concerning this clone: Its antigen remains unknown.

The germline V gene has CDR1 SGHTA and CDR2 FQGNSA. Trimming left V 3 bases short and J 2 bases short, with 7 bases between. CDR3 length: 13 residues. The chain recombines TRBV7-2 with TRBJ1-2; no firm D call. The clonotype was recovered from an adult with an advanced solid tumor such as melanoma, head and neck, liver or kidney cancer. Sample: CD4+ or CD8+ T cells sorted from blood, taken in a trial of the OX40 agonist ivuxolimab. CDR3 residues: CASSFLANYGYTF. CDR3 nucleotides: TGTGCCAGCAGCTTCCTAGCCAACTATGGCTACACCTTC.